The present T cell receptor beta chain was sequenced within a study of early T cells in non-severe SARS-CoV-2 infection. Study information: Sequencing of unsorted whole blood was done on bulk RNA, leaving chains unpaired.

Findings of the study overall: VDJdb-based matching was biased toward anti-spike CD8 responses and missed private and CD4 specificities.

The TCR library protocol was used to attach unique molecular identifiers. These identifiers were attached to individual cDNA molecules. TCRdb analysed the 5' RACE reads with MiXCR anew, one entry per CDR3 protein. Here the sample spans about 92,000 distinct CDR3 sequences, approximately 14% being singletons. This clonotype was observed a few times. The antigen is not known. Sequenced: whole blood. This TCR derives from an adult who was a healthcare worker with PCR-confirmed SARS-CoV-2 infection or an uninfected control (not recorded which).

The chain's CDR3 is CSAEPAGGTDTQYF. The CDR3 DNA follows: TGCAGTGCCGAGCCAGCGGGTGGCACAGATACGCAGTATTTT. The chain links TRBV20-1 to TRBJ2-3, with D possibly matching TRBD2 (6 bases). Germline values: CDR1 DFQATT, CDR2 SNEGSKA (reference sequence). The germline V and J ends were trimmed by 6 bases and 1 base, with 14 bases remaining between them. This CDR3 has 14 amino acids.